Presented here are 17 T cell receptor beta chains from one specimen sequenced in a study of cytomegalovirus exposure and HLA in healthy donors. It was with 60 Vbeta and 13 Jbeta primers that the PCR ran. Libraries were prepared by immunoSEQ multiplex PCR; TCRdb keeps only in-frame clonotypes and omits some of them. The sample holds 140,000 to 150,000 clones, about 80% seen once. Input material: PBMCs. The receptors shown here come from a woman aged 60 to 75 in good health and CMV-seropositive.

The rearrangement uses TRBV7-3 and TRBJ1-2; no clear D. The CDR3 sequence is 15 residues long. Trimming took off 4 bases at V and 3 bases at J, with 15 bases between the two ends. Germline assignment: CDR1 SGHTA and CDR2 FQGTGA. CDR3 in DNA: TGTGCCAGCAGCTCGCCGGCTCAAGCGGACTATGGCTACACCTTC. Its protein is CASSSPAQADYGYTF. The full variable domain, with the rest looked up from reference TRBV7-3 and TRBJ1-2, is GAGVSQTPSNKVTEKGKYVELRCDPISGHTALYWYRQSLGQGPEFLIYFQGTGAADDSGLPNDRFFAVRPEGSVSTLKIQRTERGDSAVYLCASSSPAQADYGYTFGSGTRLTVV.

The J gene is TRBJ2-7, the V gene TRBV29-1; TRBD1 aligns across 9 bases. V shed 6 bases, J shed 0 bases, and the junction held 6 bases outside the gene matches. The CDR3 sequence is 14 residues long. CDR1 and CDR2 (germline): SQVTM, ANQGSEA. The CDR3 loop reads CSVGTGTASYEQYF. The CDR3 DNA reads TGCAGCGTGGGGACAGGGACGGCCTCCTACGAGCAGTACTTC.

V and J are TRBV7-2 and TRBJ2-7; no definite D call. This CDR3 region has 14 residues. The V end was cut by 1 base, the J end by 0 bases, with 7 bases between. Germline V gene sequence: CDR1 SGHTA, CDR2 FQGNSA. The CDR3 is CASSLGEYSYEQYF. As DNA, the CDR3 is TGTGCCAGCAGCTTAGGAGAGTACTCCTACGAGCAGTACTTC.

There are a few counts of this clone. This CDR3 is also generated by other DNA sequences in the sample. The CDR3 region is CAWSVGADQPQHF. The CDR3 DNA sequence: TGTGCCTGGAGTGTAGGGGCAGATCAGCCCCAGCATTTT. The chain carries TRBV30 and TRBJ1-5; D may be TRBD1 (5 bases). Per the germline V gene, CDR1 is GTSNPN and CDR2 is SVGIG (reference sequence). The CDR3 spans 13 residues. V dropped 0 bases and J dropped 5 bases, with 8 bases sitting between them.

This sequence joins TRBV10-3 and TRBJ1-5; 9 bases align to TRBD1. In germline, CDR1 is ENHRY, CDR2 SYGVKD. The CDR3 totals 17 residues. The trim removed 3 bases at V and 2 bases at J, leaving 8 bases unmatched. CDR3 protein: CAISEGSGQGGNQPQHF. The CDR3 nucleotides are TGTGCCATCAGTGAAGGATCGGGACAGGGCGGCAATCAGCCCCAGCATTTT.

This clone appeared once. The chain combines TRBV7-9 with TRBJ1-2; no firm D call. CDR3 length: 12 residues. Germline V CDR1 and CDR2: SEHNR, FQNEAQ (reference sequence). The ends were cut back, 1 base at V and 8 bases at J, with 8 bases in the middle. The chain's CDR3 is CASSLVPGGYTF. The CDR3 DNA follows: TGTGCCAGCAGCTTAGTACCCGGGGGCTACACCTTC.

This rearrangement joins TRBV7-9 to TRBJ1-4, with D unresolved. The CDR3 is 14 residues long. Germline V gene lookup returns CDR1 SEHNR and CDR2 FQNEAQ (reference sequence). Trimming pared 3 bases from V and 3 bases from J, leaving 8 bases between. CDR3: CASSLRGANEKLFF. For the CDR3, the DNA is TGTGCCAGCAGCTTGCGGGGTGCTAATGAAAAACTGTTTTTT.

This chain connects TRBV6-1 to TRBJ1-2, with 8 nucleotides matching TRBD1. The J segment lost 8 bases and the V segment lost 6 bases, leaving 5 bases of the junction unmatched. Germline loops: CDR1 MNHNS, CDR2 SASEGT. CDR3 size: 12 residues. In nucleotides, the CDR3 is TGTGCCAGCAGCGACAGGGGAAGCGGCTACACCTTC. Translation: CASSDRGSGYTF.

The chain combines TRBV2 with TRBJ2-2, with TRBD2 matching 9 bases. This CDR3 region has 17 residues. The germline gives CDR1 SNHLY, CDR2 FYNNEI. V lost 7 bases to trimming and J lost 2 bases; unmatched junction nucleotides: 11. The CDR3: CASIDRRTSANTGELFF. DNA for the CDR3: TGTGCCAGCATCGACAGGAGGACTAGCGCTAACACCGGGGAGCTGTTTTTT.

V and J are TRBV4-1 and TRBJ1-2, with TRBD1 matching 7 bases. Germline V gene lookup returns CDR1 MGHRA and CDR2 YSYEKL. The CDR3 spans 13 residues. The trim removed 4 bases at V and 5 bases at J, leaving 4 bases unmatched. The CDR3 is CASSPGTAYGYTF. The CDR3 bases are TGCGCCAGCAGCCCCGGGACAGCGTATGGCTACACCTTC.

The rearrangement uses TRBV14 and TRBJ1-3; no clear D gene. V was trimmed by 1 base and J by 0 bases, leaving 13 bases between them. CDR1 is SGHDN, CDR2 FVKESK, per germline. The CDR3 spans 17 residues. This chain's CDR3 is CASSQGLRGYSGNTIYF. CDR3 coding DNA: TGTGCCAGCAGCCAAGGGCTTCGGGGATACTCTGGAAACACCATATATTTT.

The chain has TRBV29-1 and TRBJ2-1; 9 bases are a match to TRBD2. CDR1 SQVTM and CDR2 ANQGSEA come from the germline V gene. The CDR3 consists of 13 residues. CDR3: CTGGGSGSGEQFF. For the CDR3, the DNA is TGCACTGGGGGGGGTAGCGGGAGCGGTGAGCAGTTCTTC.

The chain employs TRBV9 and TRBJ2-1; D may be TRBD1 (6 bases). Germline V gene data show CDR1 as SGDLS and CDR2 as YYNGEE. This CDR3 region has 14 residues. The V gene lost 1 base and the J gene lost 7 bases, with 12 bases spanning the gap. In DNA form, the CDR3 reads TGTGCCAGCAGCGTAACAGGGACGGGTAATGAGCAGTTCTTC. This sequence encodes CASSVTGTGNEQFF.

The sample holds a few counts of this clone. The chain joins TRBV4-3 to TRBJ2-2; D might be TRBD2 (5 bases). The CDR3 runs 17 residues. From germline, CDR1 is LGHNA and CDR2 YSLEER. V was clipped by 6 bases and J by 1 base, with 18 bases between them. The CDR3: CASSPRTRTENTGELFF. The DNA of the CDR3 is TGCGCCAGCAGTCCAAGAACTAGGACTGAGAACACCGGGGAGCTGTTTTTT.

This clone was detected once. The chain uses TRBV28 and TRBJ1-2, with D tentatively TRBD1 (5 bases). Germline assignment: CDR1 MDHEN and CDR2 SYDVKM. Trimming left V 1 base short and J 8 bases short, with 14 bases between. CDR3 size: 14 residues. CDR3 nucleotides: TGTGCCAGCAGTTTATCAGGTCAGGGCGTCGGCTACACCTTC. Amino acids: CASSLSGQGVGYTF.

The chain couples TRBV28 to TRBJ2-7, with 9 bases identical to TRBD2. The CDR3 has 13 residues. Germline loops: CDR1 MDHEN, CDR2 SYDVKM. Germline trimming cut 7 bases from V and 2 bases from J; bases unmatched to any gene: 3. CDR3 in DNA: TGTGCCAGCAAAGCGGGAGGTCCCTACGAGCAGTACTTC. It is translated as CASKAGGPYEQYF.

The rearrangement uses TRBV5-1 and TRBJ2-1; 7 nucleotides agree with TRBD1. Germline CDR1 SGHRS, CDR2 YFSETQ. Trimming cost V 2 bases and J 15 bases; bases outside gene matches: 14. CDR3 size: 14 residues. CDR3 DNA: TGCGCCAGCAGCTTAACAGGGGCCACGGGTAGGAGGTTCTTC. Translated: CASSLTGATGRRFF.